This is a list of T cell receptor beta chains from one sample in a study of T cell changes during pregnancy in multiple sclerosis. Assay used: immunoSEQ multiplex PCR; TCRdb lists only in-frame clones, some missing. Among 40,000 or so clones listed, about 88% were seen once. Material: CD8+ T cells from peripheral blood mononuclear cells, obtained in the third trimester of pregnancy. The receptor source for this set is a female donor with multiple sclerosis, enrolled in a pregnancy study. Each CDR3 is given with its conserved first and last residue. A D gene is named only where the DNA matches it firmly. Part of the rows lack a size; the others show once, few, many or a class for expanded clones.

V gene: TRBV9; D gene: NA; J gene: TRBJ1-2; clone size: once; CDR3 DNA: TGTGCCAGCAGCGTTGGCCAGGGTGCCTATGGCTACACCTTC; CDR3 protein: CASSVGQGAYGYTF
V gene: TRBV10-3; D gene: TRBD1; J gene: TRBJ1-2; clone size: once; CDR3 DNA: TGTGCCATTCCCCTTCAGGGGGCTAACTATGGCTACACCTTC; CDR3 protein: CAIPLQGANYGYTF
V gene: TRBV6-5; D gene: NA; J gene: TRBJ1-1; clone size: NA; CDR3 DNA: TGTGCCAGCAGTTACAACAGGAACACTGAAGCTTTCTTT; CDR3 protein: CASSYNRNTEAFF
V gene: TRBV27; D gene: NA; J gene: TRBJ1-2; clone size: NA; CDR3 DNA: TGTGCCAGCAGTTTGGGGGCTTTTAGTAACTATGGCTACACCTTC; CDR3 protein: CASSLGAFSNYGYTF
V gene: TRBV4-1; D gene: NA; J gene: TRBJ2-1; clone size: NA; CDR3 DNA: TGCGCCAGCAGCCCCCGGGTGGGTAACAATGAGCAGTTCTTC; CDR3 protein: CASSPRVGNNEQFF
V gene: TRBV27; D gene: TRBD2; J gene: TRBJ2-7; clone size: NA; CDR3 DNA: TGTGCCAGCAGTCCTATCCTCCTAGCGGGGGGTAGATACGAGCAGTACTTC; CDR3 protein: CASSPILLAGGRYEQYF
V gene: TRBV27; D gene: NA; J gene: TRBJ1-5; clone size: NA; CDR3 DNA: TGTGCCAGCAGTTTAGGGGGCAGCAATCAGCCCCAGCATTTT; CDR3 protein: CASSLGGSNQPQHF
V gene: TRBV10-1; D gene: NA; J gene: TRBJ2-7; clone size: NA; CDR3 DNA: TGCGCCAGCAGTGCTGTCCGGGGCGAGCAGTACTTC; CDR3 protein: CASSAVRGEQYF
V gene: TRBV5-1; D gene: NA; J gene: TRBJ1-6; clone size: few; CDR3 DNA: TGCGCCAGCAGCTTTTCTCACAGGACTAATTCACCCCTCCACTTT; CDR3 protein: CASSFSHRTNSPLHF
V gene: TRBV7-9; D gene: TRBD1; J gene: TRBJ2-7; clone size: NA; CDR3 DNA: TGTGCCAGCAGCTTAGCGACTGGGGGACAGACCTACGAGCAGTACTTC; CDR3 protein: CASSLATGGQTYEQYF
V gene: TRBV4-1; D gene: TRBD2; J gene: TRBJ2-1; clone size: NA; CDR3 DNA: TGCGCCAGCAGCCAAGATCCCACTAGCGGGGGCCACCCCTACAATGAGCAGTTCTTC; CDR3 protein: CASSQDPTSGGHPYNEQFF
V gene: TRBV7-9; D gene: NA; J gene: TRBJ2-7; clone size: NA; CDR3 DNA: TGTGCCAGCAGCTTAGCGACGACACAGGGCTACGAGCAGTACTTC; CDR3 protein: CASSLATTQGYEQYF
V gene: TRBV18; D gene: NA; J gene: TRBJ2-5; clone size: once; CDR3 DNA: TGTGCCAGCTCACCCCAGGACGGGAAGACTTCTGCCTCAGAGACCCAGTACTTC; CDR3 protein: CASSPQDGKTSASETQYF
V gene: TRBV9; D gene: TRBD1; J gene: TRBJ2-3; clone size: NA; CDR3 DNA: TGTGCCAGCAGCATTACAGGGGGCACAGATACGCAGTATTTT; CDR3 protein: CASSITGGTDTQYF
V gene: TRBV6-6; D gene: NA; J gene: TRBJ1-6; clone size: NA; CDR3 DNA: TGTGCCAGTGCAGGGTTTAAGAATTCACCCCTCCACTTT; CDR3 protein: CASAGFKNSPLHF
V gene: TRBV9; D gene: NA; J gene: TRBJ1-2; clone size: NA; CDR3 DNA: TGTGCCAGCAGCGCTCCACCCGCGTCTGGCTACACCTTC; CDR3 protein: CASSAPPASGYTF
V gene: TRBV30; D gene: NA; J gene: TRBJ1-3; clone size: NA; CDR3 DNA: TGTGCCTGGAGTCTATGGACTTTCCGCTCTGGAAACACCATATATTTT; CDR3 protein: CAWSLWTFRSGNTIYF
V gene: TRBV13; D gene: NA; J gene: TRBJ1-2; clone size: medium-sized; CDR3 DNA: TGTGCCAGCAGCACGGGAACCTATGGCTACACCTTC; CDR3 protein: CASSTGTYGYTF
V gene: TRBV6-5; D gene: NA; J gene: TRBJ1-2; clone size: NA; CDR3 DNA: TGTGCCACGGACAGTTACTATGGCTACACCTTC; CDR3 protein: CATDSYYGYTF
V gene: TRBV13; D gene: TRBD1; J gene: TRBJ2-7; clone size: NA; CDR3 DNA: TGTGCCAGCAGCTCGGAACCTGACAGGGAACCAGGCGAGCAGTACTTC; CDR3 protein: CASSSEPDREPGEQYF
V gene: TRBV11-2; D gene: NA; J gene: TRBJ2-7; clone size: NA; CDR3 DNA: TGTGCCAGCAGCTTCCCCGGGGGCTCCTACGAGCAGTACTTC; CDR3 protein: CASSFPGGSYEQYF
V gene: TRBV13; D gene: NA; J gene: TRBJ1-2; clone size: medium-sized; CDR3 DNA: TGTGCCAGCAGCTTTACGGGACTGAAGAACTATGGCTACACCTTC; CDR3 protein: CASSFTGLKNYGYTF
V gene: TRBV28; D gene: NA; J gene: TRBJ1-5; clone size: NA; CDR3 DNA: TGTGCCAGCAGTTTAGTAACGGGGTCCCAGCCCCAGCATTTT; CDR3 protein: CASSLVTGSQPQHF
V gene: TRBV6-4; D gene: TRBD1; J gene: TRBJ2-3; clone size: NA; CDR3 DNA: TGTGCCAGCAGTGGGACAGGGACCACAGATACGCAGTATTTT; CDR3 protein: CASSGTGTTDTQYF
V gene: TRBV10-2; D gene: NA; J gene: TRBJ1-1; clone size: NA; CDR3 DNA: TGCGCCAGCAGATCAGTGAACACTGAAGCTTTCTTT; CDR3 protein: CASRSVNTEAFF
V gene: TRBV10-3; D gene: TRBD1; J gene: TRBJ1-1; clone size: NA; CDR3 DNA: TGTGCCACGGCTTCGACAGGGTCGGGCGCTTTCTTT; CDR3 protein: CATASTGSGAFF
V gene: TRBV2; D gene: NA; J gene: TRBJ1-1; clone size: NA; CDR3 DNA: TGTGCCAGCAGTGAGGAGGCGGCCGGGTGGGAAGCTTTCTTT; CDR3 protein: CASSEEAAGWEAFF
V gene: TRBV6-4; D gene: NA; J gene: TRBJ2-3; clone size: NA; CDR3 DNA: TGTGCCAGCAGTGACGGGGGGGCTAGCACAGATACGCAGTATTTT; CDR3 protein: CASSDGGASTDTQYF
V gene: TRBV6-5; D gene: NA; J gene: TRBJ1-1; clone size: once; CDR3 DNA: TGTGCCAGCAGTTCAGACAGAGAAATGAACACTGAAGCTTTCTTT; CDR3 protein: CASSSDREMNTEAFF
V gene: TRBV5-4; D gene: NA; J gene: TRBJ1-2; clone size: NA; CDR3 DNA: TGTGCCAGCAGCGACCGGGACATTGTCTATGGCTACACCTTC; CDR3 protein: CASSDRDIVYGYTF
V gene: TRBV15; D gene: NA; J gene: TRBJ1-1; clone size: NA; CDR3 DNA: TGTGCCACCAGAAACACCCTTATGAACACTGAAGCTTTCTTT; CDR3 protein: CATRNTLMNTEAFF
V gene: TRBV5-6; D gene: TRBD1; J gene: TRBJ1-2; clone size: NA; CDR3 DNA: TGTGCCAGCAGCTTTGGGACAGGGGTAGGCTACACCTTC; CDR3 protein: CASSFGTGVGYTF
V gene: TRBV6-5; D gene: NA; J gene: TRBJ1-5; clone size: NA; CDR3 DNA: TGTGCCAGCAGTAGCCCTACAGGCTACAATCAGCCCCAGCATTTT; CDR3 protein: CASSSPTGYNQPQHF
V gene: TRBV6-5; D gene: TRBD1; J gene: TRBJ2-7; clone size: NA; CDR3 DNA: TGTGCCAGCAGTTACTCGGACAGGTACGAGCAGTACTTC; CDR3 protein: CASSYSDRYEQYF
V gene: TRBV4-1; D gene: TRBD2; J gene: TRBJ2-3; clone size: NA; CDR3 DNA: TGCGCCAGCAGTAAACCGATGGCGGGGGGTTACACAGATACGCAGTATTTT; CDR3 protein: CASSKPMAGGYTDTQYF
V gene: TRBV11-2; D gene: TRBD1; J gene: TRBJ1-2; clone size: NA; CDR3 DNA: TGTGCCAGCAGCTTAGGGGACAGCTATGGCTACACCTTC; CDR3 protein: CASSLGDSYGYTF
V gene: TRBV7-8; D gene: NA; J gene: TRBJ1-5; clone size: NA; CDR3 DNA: TGTGCCAGCAGCGCGGGTTTATTGGGTGGCAATCAGCCCCAGCATTTT; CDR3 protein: CASSAGLLGGNQPQHF
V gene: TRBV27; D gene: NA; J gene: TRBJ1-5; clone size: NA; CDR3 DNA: TGTGCCAGCAGTTTAGACAGAGGCCAGCCCCAGCATTTT; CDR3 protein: CASSLDRGQPQHF
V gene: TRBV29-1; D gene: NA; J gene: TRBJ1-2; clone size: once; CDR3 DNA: TGCAGCGTTGAGTCGGACATTGCTAACTATGGCTACACCTTC; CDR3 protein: CSVESDIANYGYTF
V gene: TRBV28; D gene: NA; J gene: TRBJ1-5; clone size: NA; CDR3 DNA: TGTGCCACCGCGTCGTGGGGGGTGGATCAGCCCCAGCATTTT; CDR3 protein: CATASWGVDQPQHF
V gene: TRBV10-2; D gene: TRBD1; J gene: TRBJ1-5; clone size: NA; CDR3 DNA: TGCGCCAGCAGTGACCCCACCGGGACAGAAAATCAGCCCCAGCATTTT; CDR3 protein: CASSDPTGTENQPQHF
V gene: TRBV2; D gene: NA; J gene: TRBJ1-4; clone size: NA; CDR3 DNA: TGTGCCAGCAGTGAAGAGCAGGAGGGGATGGATGAAAAACTGTTTTTT; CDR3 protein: CASSEEQEGMDEKLFF
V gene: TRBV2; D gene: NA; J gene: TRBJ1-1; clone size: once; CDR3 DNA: TGTGCCAGCAGTGTAGATAGTAACGGGTTGAACACTGAAGCTTTCTTT; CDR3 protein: CASSVDSNGLNTEAFF
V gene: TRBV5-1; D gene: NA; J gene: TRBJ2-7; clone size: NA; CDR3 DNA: TGCGCCAGCAGCTCCACCTATGAACGTACCTACGAGCAGTACTTC; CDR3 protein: CASSSTYERTYEQYF
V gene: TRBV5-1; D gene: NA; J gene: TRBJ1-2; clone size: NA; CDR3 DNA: TGCGCCAGCAGCTTGGAAGGTGCGGGGGGCAAGGGCTACACCTTC; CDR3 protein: CASSLEGAGGKGYTF
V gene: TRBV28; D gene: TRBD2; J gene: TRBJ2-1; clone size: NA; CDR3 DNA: TGTGCCCTCTCGCGCGGGACTAGCACCTACAATGAGCAGTTCTTC; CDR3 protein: CALSRGTSTYNEQFF
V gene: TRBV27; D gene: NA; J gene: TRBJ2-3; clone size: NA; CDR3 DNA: TGTGCCAGCAGTTTCCTTGGGGGCGCAAGCACAGATACGCAGTATTTT; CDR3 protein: CASSFLGGASTDTQYF
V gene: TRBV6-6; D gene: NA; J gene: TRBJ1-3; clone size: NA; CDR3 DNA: TGTGCCAGCAGTTACTCGTCCTCGGGGGGAAACACCATATATTTT; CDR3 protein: CASSYSSSGGNTIYF
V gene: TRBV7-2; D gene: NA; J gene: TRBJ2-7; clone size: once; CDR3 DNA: TGTGCCAGCAGCTTAGTACCGGCAGGGACCTACGAGCAGTACTTC; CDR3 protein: CASSLVPAGTYEQYF